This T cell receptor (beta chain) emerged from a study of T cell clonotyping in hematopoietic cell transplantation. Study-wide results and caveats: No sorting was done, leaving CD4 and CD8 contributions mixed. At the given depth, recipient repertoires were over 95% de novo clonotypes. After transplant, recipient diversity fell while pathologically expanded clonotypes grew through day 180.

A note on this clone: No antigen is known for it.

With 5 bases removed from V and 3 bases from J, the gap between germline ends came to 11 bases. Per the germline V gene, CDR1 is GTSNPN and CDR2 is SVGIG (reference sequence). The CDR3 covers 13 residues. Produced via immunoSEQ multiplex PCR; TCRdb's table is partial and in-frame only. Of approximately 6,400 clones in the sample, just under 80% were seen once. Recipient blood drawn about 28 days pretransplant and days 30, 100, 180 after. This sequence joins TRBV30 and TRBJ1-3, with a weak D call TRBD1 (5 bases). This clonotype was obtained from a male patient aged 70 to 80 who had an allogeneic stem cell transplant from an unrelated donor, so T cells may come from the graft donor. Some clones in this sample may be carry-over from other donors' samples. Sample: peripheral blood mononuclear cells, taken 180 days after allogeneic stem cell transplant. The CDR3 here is CAWGHGYGNTIYF. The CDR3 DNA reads TGTGCCTGGGGACACGGATATGGAAACACCATATATTTT.